The source of this T cell receptor beta chain is a study of T cells in Graves' hyperthyroidism and ophthalmopathy. General study results and limits: Most thyroid clonotypes with frequency above 0.001 were detected in blood. With a median lead of approximately six months before onset, the model predicted ophthalmopathy.

This CDR3 spans 17 amino acids. V dropped 5 bases and J dropped 8 bases, with 25 bases sitting between them. Germline V gene sequence: CDR1 SGHDN, CDR2 FVKESK. Template material for amplifying TCR beta CDR3 regions consisted of RNA transcripts. Researchers ran a first-round RT-PCR on the TCR CDR3 using the HTBI primer set. TCRdb reprocessed the multiplex PCR reads via MiXCR and lists one record per CDR3 protein. Of over 400,000 distinct CDR3 sequences listed, approximately 14% are singletons. With respect to this clonotype: Antigen unknown.

The chain recombines TRBV14 with TRBJ2-1; D gene uncertain. The sequenced sample was blood. The clonotype was recovered from a man aged 18-30 years with Graves' ophthalmopathy. The CDR3 here is CASSEASLAKYFYEQFF. In nucleotides, the CDR3 is TGTGCCAGCAGCGAAGCCAGTTTGGCCAAATACTTCTATGAGCAGTTCTTC.